This T cell receptor beta chain is drawn from a study of blood T cell repertoires in COVID-19. Study-wide background: T cells, B-cell-depleted T cells, or PBMCs provided the cDNA or gDNA that served as material.

Measured with immunoSEQ multiplex PCR; TCRdb has only the in-frame clones, and not every one. The profile shows about 130,000 clones, 86% of them singletons. Looked up from germline, CDR1 is SGHTA and CDR2 is FQGNSA. The V and J ends lost 5 bases and 2 bases, in that order; junction bases with no gene match: 3. CDR3 size: 15 residues. In terms of age and location, participants ranged from about 18 to 100 years and lived in about 25 US areas. Participant reports of clinical history set cohort assignment. V usage is TRBV7-2 and J usage is TRBJ2-1; 10 bases map to TRBD2. The TCR comes from a man aged 50-59 years who had recovered from COVID-19. What was sequenced was PBMCs or T cells enriched from blood (not recorded which). CDR3 in DNA: TGTGCCAGCAGCCCCACTAGCGGGGCCTACAATGAGCAGTTCTTC. It yields the protein CASSPTSGAYNEQFF.